The TCR beta chain under discussion was sequenced for a study of cytomegalovirus exposure and HLA in healthy donors. Overall study: Among several hundred genotyped donors, roughly 81% fell in the Caucasian-associated ancestry cluster. Notes on the study in general: It was confirmed in vitro that a few of the CMV-associated chains were specific for CMV antigens. Researchers counted some 150 TCR beta chains as cytomegalovirus-associated. CMV serostatus was the sole immune exposure information available.

PCR used 60 Vbeta primers and 13 Jbeta primers. The method was immunoSEQ multiplex PCR; TCRdb's version includes in-frame clones alone and lacks a portion of them. The profile shows 130,000 or so clones, under 80% of them singletons. Turning to this clone: Its specificity is not known.

The CDR3 runs 17 residues. Germline CDR1 LGHNA, CDR2 YNFKEQ. Trimming took 0 bases from V and 6 from J; bases not matched to a gene: 13. This TCR was sampled from a man aged 18 to 29 in good health and CMV-seropositive. Sample: PBMCs. The gene calls are TRBV4-2 and TRBJ2-7, with 8 bases matching TRBD1. DNA for the CDR3: TGTGCCAGCAGCCAAGATGACTTGACAGGGGATGAGGGCGAGCAGTACTTC. Amino acids: CASSQDDLTGDEGEQYF.